This entry lists 18 T cell receptor beta chains sequenced from one sample in a study of blood T cells in healthy people across ages. Using a J-beta primer mix together with a sample-barcoded 5' primer, a second PCR was run for roughly 7 to 12 cycles. TCRdb fed the 5' RACE reads into MiXCR, producing one record per CDR3 protein. The table records 1.5 million to 1.9 million distinct CDR3 sequences, about 45% of them present only once. Sequences were obtained from blood. Receptors originate from a woman younger than 35 in good health.

In regard to this clonotype: The germline gene is not matched at one end of the junction; a read error may be the cause. The rearrangement uses TRBV7-9 and TRBJ2-1; 11 bases agree with TRBD2. The V gene's germline CDR1 is SEHNR and CDR2 FQNEAQ (reference sequence). This CDR3 spans 16 amino acids. This CDR3 is CASSFPHGLAGNEQFF. The DNA of the CDR3 is TGCGCCAGCAGCTTCCCCCACGGACTAGCGGGCAATGAGCAGTTCTTC.

V gene TRBV7-9 combines with J gene TRBJ2-7; D is unclear. The germline V gene has CDR1 SEHNR and CDR2 FQNEAQ (reference sequence). This CDR3 spans 16 amino acids. V dropped 5 bases and J dropped 7 bases, with 24 bases sitting between them. CDR3 amino acids: CASSPSVWARLREQYF. CDR3 bases: TGTGCCAGCAGCCCCTCCGTTTGGGCGCGCCTTAGGGAGCAGTACTTC. Looking up the rest from reference TRBV7-9 and TRBJ2-7 gives the full variable domain: DTGVSQNPRHKITKRGQNVTFRCDPISEHNRLYWYRQTLGQGPEFLTYFQNEAQLEKSRLLSDRFSAERPKGSFSTLEIQRTEQGDSAMYLCASSPSVWARLREQYFGPGTRLTVT.

Only a few counts were recorded for this clonotype. V gene TRBV25-1 combines with J gene TRBJ2-3, with D perhaps given as TRBD1 or TRBD2 (6 bases each). The V and J ends lost 6 bases and 0 bases respectively, with 16 bases between them. The CDR3 is 16 residues long. Germline CDR1 reads MGHDK; CDR2 reads SYGVNS. CDR3 coding DNA: TGTGCCAGCAGCAGAGGGGGGATGGGGAGCACAGATACGCAGTATTTT. This gives the protein CASSRGGMGSTDTQYF.

The CDR3 coding sequence is TGTGCCAGCAGTGATGGAGGTGCGCGGGACGCTGAAGCTTTCTTT. Protein: CASSDGGARDAEAFF. The chain links TRBV6-1 to TRBJ1-1; possibly TRBD1 for D (5 bases). The CDR3 is 15 amino acids. Looked up from germline, CDR1 is MNHNS and CDR2 is SASEGT. Trimming pared 3 bases from V and 6 bases from J, leaving 17 bases between.

The chain carries TRBV6-1 and TRBJ2-7, with a tentative D call TRBD2 (6 bases). The length of the CDR3 is 14 residues. Trimming removed 0 bases from V and 1 base from J, with 7 bases in between. Germline CDR1 MNHNS, CDR2 SASEGT. CDR3 amino acids: CASSEAGTSYEQYF. The CDR3 coding sequence is TGTGCCAGCAGTGAAGCGGGGACTTCCTACGAGCAGTACTTC.

The genes are TRBV28 and TRBJ2-1, with TRBD2 identical over 11 bases. V was pared by 6 bases and J by 9 bases, with 7 bases of the junction left unmatched. This CDR3 contains 14 residues. In germline, CDR1 is MDHEN, CDR2 SYDVKM. DNA of the CDR3: TGTGCCAGCAGCGACAAAACTAGCGGGGGTGAGCAGTTCTTC. It is translated as CASSDKTSGGEQFF.

The chain links TRBV14 to TRBJ2-1; 7 bases agree with TRBD1. The V and J ends lost 0 bases and 13 bases, in that order; junction bases with no gene match: 15. CDR1 and CDR2 from the germline V gene are SGHDN and FVKESK. The CDR3 is made up of 16 amino acids. DNA of the CDR3: TGTGCCAGCAGCCAAGATAGGACAGGCGACCTCGGCGGCCAGTTCTTC. It codes for CASSQDRTGDLGGQFF.

The gene calls are TRBV9 and TRBJ2-5, with D tentatively TRBD1 (5 bases). With the DNA end fitting TRBJ2-1 better, the J assignment may be wrong. The CDR3 runs 13 residues. Per the germline V gene, CDR1 is SGDLS and CDR2 is YYNGEE. CDR3 coding DNA: TGTGCCAGCGGCGACCTCCTGAAGCAGGGGCAGTTCTTC. This encodes CASGDLLKQGQFF.

The sample holds a few counts of this clonotype. The chain joins TRBV20-1 to TRBJ2-1, with a possible D match to TRBD2 (6 bases). Trimming shortened V by 5 bases and J by 7 bases, and 15 bases separated the two germline ends. Germline V gene sequence: CDR1 DFQATT, CDR2 SNEGSKA (reference sequence). This CDR3 is 13 amino acids long. The CDR3: CSAAGLLGNEQFF. CDR3 sequence (DNA): TGCAGTGCTGCTGGACTACTTGGGAATGAGCAGTTCTTC.

This clonotype showed up many times. DNA of the CDR3: TGTGCCAGCAGCTTAGATGGTTACAATGAGCAGTTCTTC. Translated: CASSLDGYNEQFF. The chain employs TRBV7-2 and TRBJ2-1; no clear D. This CDR3 comprises 13 residues. Germline assignment: CDR1 SGHTA and CDR2 FQGNSA. Trimming pared 1 base from V and 4 bases from J, leaving 5 bases between.

This chain links TRBV4-3 with TRBJ2-7; possibly TRBD1 or TRBD2 for D (5 bases each). Trimming stripped 3 bases from V and 3 bases from J, with 9 bases between. This CDR3 spans 13 amino acids. Germline assignment: CDR1 LGHNA and CDR2 YSLEER. CDR3 sequence (DNA): TGCGCCAGCAGCCACGGGGCCTTCTACGAGCAGTACTTC. Translating gives CASSHGAFYEQYF.

The chain joins TRBV20-1 to TRBJ2-3, with 7 positions matching TRBD1. CDR1 and CDR2 from the germline V gene are DFQATT and SNEGSKA (reference sequence). CDR3 length: 15 residues. V was clipped by 0 bases and J by 0 bases; unmatched bases: 3. CDR3 sequence: CSARDNRGSTDTQYF. CDR3 nucleotide sequence: TGCAGTGCTAGAGATAACAGGGGTAGCACAGATACGCAGTATTTT.

V gene TRBV30 combines with J gene TRBJ1-6; 9 nucleotides align to TRBD1. The CDR3 loop spans 14 amino acids. The germline V gene has CDR1 GTSNPN and CDR2 SVGIG (reference sequence). Losses at the gene ends were 4 bases for V and 6 bases for J; bases not matched to a gene: 4. CDR3 sequence reads: CAWNGGQGNSPLHF. CDR3 sequence (DNA): TGTGCCTGGAACGGGGGACAGGGTAATTCACCCCTCCACTTT.

Points on this clonotype: Sequence at one end of the junction differs from germline and may be a read error. The J gene is TRBJ2-1, the V gene TRBV12-3 or TRBV12-4; D may be TRBD1 (5 bases). The CDR3 loop spans 12 amino acids. The CDR3 loop is CASSRQYSEQFF. CDR3 sequence (DNA): TGTGCCAGTAGTCGACAGTACAGTGAGCAGTTCTTC.

Only a few counts were recorded for this clonotype. The chain couples TRBV20-1 to TRBJ2-1; D might be TRBD2 (6 bases). Germline lookup yields CDR1 DFQATT and CDR2 SNEGSKA (reference sequence). Between the trimmed V and J ends, which lost 1 base and 7 bases, there was a span of 11 bases. This CDR3 region has 13 residues. The CDR3 reads CSARGTSKNEQFF. In DNA form, the CDR3 reads TGCAGTGCTAGAGGCACTAGCAAAAATGAGCAGTTCTTC.

This clonotype was found a few times. The chain couples TRBV20-1 to TRBJ2-7; no clear D. The CDR3 is 12 residues long. V lost 3 bases to trimming and J lost 6 bases, with 12 bases between them. Germline V gene lookup returns CDR1 DFQATT and CDR2 SNEGSKA (reference sequence). The CDR3, as DNA: TGCAGTGCTAGTCCCGCCCTTGGCGAGCAGTACTTC. Translated, it gives CSASPALGEQYF.

The rearrangement joins TRBV20-1 to TRBJ2-5; TRBD1 might be the D (5 bases). The germline V gene encodes CDR1 DFQATT and CDR2 SNEGSKA (reference sequence). The CDR3 contains 15 residues. V lost 3 bases and J lost 11, with 25 bases in between. CDR3 nucleotides: TGCAGTGCTAGCGGCAGGGCAGGTCCAATTAATGAGCAGTACTTC. It yields the protein CSASGRAGPINEQYF.

This clonotype was observed a few times. V usage is TRBV29-1 and J usage is TRBJ2-7; tentatively, D is TRBD2 (6 bases). V lost 3 bases, J lost 2 bases, and 11 bases lay in between. Germline CDR1 is SQVTM and CDR2 is ANQGSEA. The CDR3 is made up of 13 amino acids. In DNA, the CDR3 is TGCAGCGTTGAGCGGGACGGAGCCTACGAGCAGTACTTC. Protein: CSVERDGAYEQYF.